The text below deals with one T cell receptor beta chain. No antigen is known for it. The sample originates from a study of cytomegalovirus exposure and HLA in healthy donors. The donors were members of the validation cohort comprising some 120 subjects, separate from the approximately 670-subject first cohort. Trimming took off 6 bases at V and 0 bases at J, with 8 bases between the two ends. This CDR3 spans 13 amino acids. Germline CDR1 and CDR2: SGHTA and FQGNSA. Clones were sequenced by immunoSEQ multiplex PCR, and TCRdb holds only the in-frame ones, with some missing. Seen here are tens of thousands of clones, about 95% observed once, and the top ten hold 1.3%. Study results and caveats: The finding came from a later analysis; first-cohort TCR clusters tended to co-occur in the 130 or so validation repertoires.

The sequence was collected from a woman between 18 and 30 years old in good health and CMV-seronegative. Input material: PBMCs. The rearrangement uses TRBV7-2 and TRBJ1-1; D call uncertain. This CDR3 reads CASSRSLNTEAFF. The DNA for the CDR3 is TGTGCCAGCAGTCGGAGCTTGAACACTGAAGCTTTCTTT.